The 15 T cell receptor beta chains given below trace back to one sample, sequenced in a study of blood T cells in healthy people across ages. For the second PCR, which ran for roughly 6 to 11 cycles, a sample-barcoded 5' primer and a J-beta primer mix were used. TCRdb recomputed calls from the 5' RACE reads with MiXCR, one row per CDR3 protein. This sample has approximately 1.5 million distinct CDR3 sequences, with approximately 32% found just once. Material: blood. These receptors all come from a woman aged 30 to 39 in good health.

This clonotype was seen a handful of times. The CDR3 DNA reads TGCGCCAGCAGCTTGCTCTACACTAAAACAACTGAAGCTTTCTTT. This codes for CASSLLYTKTTEAFF. The V call is TRBV5-1, the J call TRBJ1-1; D gene uncertain. V lost 1 base, J lost 5 bases, and 15 bases lay in between. Germline CDR1 and CDR2: SGHRS and YFSETQ. The CDR3 consists of 15 residues.

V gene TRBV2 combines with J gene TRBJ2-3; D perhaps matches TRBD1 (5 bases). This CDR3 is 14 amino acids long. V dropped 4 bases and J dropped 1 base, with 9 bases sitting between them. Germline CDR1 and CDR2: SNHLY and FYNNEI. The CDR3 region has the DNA TGTGCCAGCAGTGGACAGAGTGGCACAGATACGCAGTATTTT. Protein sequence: CASSGQSGTDTQYF.

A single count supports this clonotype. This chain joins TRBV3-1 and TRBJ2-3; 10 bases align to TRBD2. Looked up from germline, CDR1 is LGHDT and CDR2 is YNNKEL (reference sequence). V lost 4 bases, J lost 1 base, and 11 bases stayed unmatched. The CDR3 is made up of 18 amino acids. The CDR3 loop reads CASSPGRASGGRTDTQYF. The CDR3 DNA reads TGTGCCAGCAGCCCGGGGCGGGCTAGCGGGGGTCGCACAGATACGCAGTATTTT.

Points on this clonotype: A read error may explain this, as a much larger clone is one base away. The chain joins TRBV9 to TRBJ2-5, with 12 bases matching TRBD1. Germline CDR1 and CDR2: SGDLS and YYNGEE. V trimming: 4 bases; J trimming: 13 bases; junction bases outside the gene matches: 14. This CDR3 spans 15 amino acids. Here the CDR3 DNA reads TGTGCCAGCAGCCCCCCCGGGACAGGGGGCAACGAGCGGTACTTC. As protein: CASSPPGTGGNERYF.

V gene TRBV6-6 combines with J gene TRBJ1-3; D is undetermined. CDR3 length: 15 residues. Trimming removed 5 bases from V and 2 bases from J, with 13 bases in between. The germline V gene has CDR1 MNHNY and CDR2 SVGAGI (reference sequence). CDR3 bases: TGTGCCAGCAGTGACCTCACGGTCCCTGGAAACACCATATATTTT. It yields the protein CASSDLTVPGNTIYF.

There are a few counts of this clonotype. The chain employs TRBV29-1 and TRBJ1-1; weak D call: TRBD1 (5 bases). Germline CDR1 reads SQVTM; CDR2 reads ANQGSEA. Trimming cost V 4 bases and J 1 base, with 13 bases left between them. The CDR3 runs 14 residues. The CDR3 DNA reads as TGCAGCGTTGGATGGGGGGGGTCGAACACTGAAGCTTTCTTT. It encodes CSVGWGGSNTEAFF.

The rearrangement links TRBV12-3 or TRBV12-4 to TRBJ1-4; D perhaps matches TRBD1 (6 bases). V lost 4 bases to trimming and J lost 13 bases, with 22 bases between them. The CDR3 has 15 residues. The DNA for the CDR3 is TGTGCCAGCAGTTCCTCATGGGACACCGGCCCTGGACTGTTTTTT. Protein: CASSSSWDTGPGLFF.

In DNA form, the CDR3 reads TGTGCCAGCAGCTTGTTATCCTCTGGGGCCACAGATACGCAGTATTTT. This codes for CASSLLSSGATDTQYF. The V and J genes are TRBV5-4 and TRBJ2-3, with a tentative D call TRBD1 (5 bases). Germline loops: CDR1 SGHNT, CDR2 YYREEE (reference sequence). The V gene lost 1 base and the J gene lost 2 bases, with 14 bases spanning the gap. The length of the CDR3 is 16 residues.

CDR3 residues: CASRNPQGREYF. The CDR3 DNA is TGTGCCAGCAGAAACCCTCAGGGAAGGGAGTACTTC. V usage is TRBV6-6 and J usage is TRBJ2-7, with a possible D match to TRBD1 (5 bases). This CDR3 spans 12 amino acids. The V gene lost 6 bases and the J gene lost 11 bases, with 17 bases spanning the gap. CDR1 is MNHNY, CDR2 SVGAGI, per germline (reference sequence).

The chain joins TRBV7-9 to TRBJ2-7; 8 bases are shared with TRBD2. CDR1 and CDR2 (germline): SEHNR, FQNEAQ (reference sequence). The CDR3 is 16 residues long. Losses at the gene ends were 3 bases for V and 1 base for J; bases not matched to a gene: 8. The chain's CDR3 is CASSFPREGLSYEQYF. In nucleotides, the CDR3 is TGTGCCAGCAGCTTTCCCCGGGAGGGCCTGTCCTACGAGCAGTACTTC.

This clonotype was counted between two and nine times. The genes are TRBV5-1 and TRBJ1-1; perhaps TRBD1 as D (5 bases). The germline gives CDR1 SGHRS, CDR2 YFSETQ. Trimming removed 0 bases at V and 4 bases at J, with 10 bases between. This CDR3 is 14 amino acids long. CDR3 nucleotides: TGCGCCAGCAGCTTGGAGAGGGGAAGCACTGAAGCTTTCTTT. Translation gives CASSLERGSTEAFF.

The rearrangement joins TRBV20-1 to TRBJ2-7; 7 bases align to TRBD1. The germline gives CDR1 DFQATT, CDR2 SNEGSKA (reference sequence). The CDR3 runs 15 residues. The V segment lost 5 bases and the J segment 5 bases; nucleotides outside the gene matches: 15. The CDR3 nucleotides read TGCAGTGCTTTTTCTACACGGACAGGTTGGGACGAGCAGTACTTC. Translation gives CSAFSTRTGWDEQYF.

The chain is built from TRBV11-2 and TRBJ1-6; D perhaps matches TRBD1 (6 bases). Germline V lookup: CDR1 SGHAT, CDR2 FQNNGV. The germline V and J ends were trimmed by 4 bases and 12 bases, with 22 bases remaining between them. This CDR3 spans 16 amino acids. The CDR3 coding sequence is TGTGCCAGCAGCTCGGATGTACAGGGACCAGGGGTACCCCTCCACTTT. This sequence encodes CASSSDVQGPGVPLHF.

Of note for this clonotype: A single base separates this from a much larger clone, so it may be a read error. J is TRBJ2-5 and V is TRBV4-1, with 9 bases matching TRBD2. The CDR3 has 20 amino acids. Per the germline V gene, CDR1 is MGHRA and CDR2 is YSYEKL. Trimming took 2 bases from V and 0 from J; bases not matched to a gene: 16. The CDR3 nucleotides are TGCGCCAGCAGCCAACAGGAGGCAGCTAGCGGGAAGTATGACCAAGAGACCCAGTACTTC. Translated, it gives CASSQQEAASGKYDQETQYF.

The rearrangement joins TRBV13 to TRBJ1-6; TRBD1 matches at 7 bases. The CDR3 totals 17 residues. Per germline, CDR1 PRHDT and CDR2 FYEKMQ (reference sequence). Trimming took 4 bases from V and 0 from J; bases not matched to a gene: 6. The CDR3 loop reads CASSSTGISSYNSPLHF. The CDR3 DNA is TGTGCCAGCAGCTCGACAGGGATTAGCTCCTATAATTCACCCCTCCACTTT.